This TCR beta chain was documented in a study of response to subunit inactivated influenza vaccine. Study-level findings and limits: Authors suggested that a seasonal influenza vaccination recruits few new T cells each time.

TCRdb passed the RT-PCR reads through MiXCR, listing each CDR3 protein once. The sample has roughly 700,000 distinct CDR3 sequences, about 14% seen once; the top ten hold around 6.5%. In regard to this clonotype: Antigen: not known.

This TCR was recovered from a man between 50 and 59 years old who received an inactivated influenza vaccine. This specimen was PBMCs from blood, taken 14 to 15 days before vaccination.

CDR3 protein: CASSLLETSGVLETQYF. For the CDR3, the DNA is TGTGCCAGCAGTTTATTGGAGACTAGCGGGGTCTTGGAGACCCAGTACTTC. The chain uses TRBV28 and TRBJ2-5, with TRBD2 identical over 11 bases. The CDR3 extends over 17 amino acids. Germline V lookup: CDR1 MDHEN, CDR2 SYDVKM. The ends lost 1 base at V and 5 bases at J; junction bases unmatched: 9.